The entry that follows covers one T cell receptor (beta chain) sequence. Its antigen is unidentified. Libraries were prepared by immunoSEQ multiplex PCR; TCRdb keeps only in-frame clonotypes and omits some of them. Of some 35,000 clones in the sample, 70% to 85% are singletons; the top ten hold about a tenth. The entry originates in a study of OX40 agonist ivuxolimab in advanced cancers. Looking at the study overall: Ivuxolimab was delivered to patients intravenously every 2 weeks at doses spanning 0.01 to 10 mg/kg. Study results and caveats: Normalized expansion of T-cell clones was also low for some nonresponders. Expanded peripheral T-cell antigen specificity went undetermined.

The CDR3 totals 16 residues. Unmatched junction bases numbered 10, after V lost 0 bases and J lost 6 bases. Germline V lookup: CDR1 SGHNT, CDR2 YYREEE (reference sequence). Sequenced here: CD4+ or CD8+ T cells sorted from blood, sampled in a trial of the OX40 agonist ivuxolimab. This TCR came from an adult with an advanced solid tumor such as melanoma, head and neck, liver or kidney cancer. V usage is TRBV5-4 and J usage is TRBJ2-7; 9 bases fit TRBD1. In DNA, the CDR3 is TGTGCCAGCAGCTTGGCTTTGGGACAGGGAGAGGGCGAGCAGTACTTC. Protein sequence: CASSLALGQGEGEQYF.